One and the same sample provided the 31 T cell receptor beta chains below, sequenced in a study of control samples from healthy donors and cancer patients. Assay: immunoSEQ multiplex PCR; the TCRdb copy retains only in-frame clones and omits some. Of around 200,000 clones listed, roughly 91% are singletons. Source material: blood. The receptors shown here come from a man between 18 and 29 years old in good health.

The chain has TRBV7-9 and TRBJ2-1; either TRBD1 or TRBD2 may fit D (5 bases each). V was cut by 5 bases and J by 6 bases, with 26 bases left in between. CDR3 length: 18 amino acids. Germline CDR1 and CDR2: SEHNR and FQNEAQ (reference sequence). CDR3 residues: CASSPWGDGAARSNEQFF. CDR3 sequence (DNA): TGTGCCAGCAGCCCCTGGGGTGACGGGGCGGCTCGCAGCAATGAGCAGTTCTTC.

The chain has TRBV5-1 and TRBJ2-2; 8 positions match TRBD2. J was trimmed by 5 bases and V by 4 bases; bases with no gene match: 4. CDR3 length: 14 residues. Looked up from germline, CDR1 is SGHRS and CDR2 is YFSETQ. CDR3 DNA sequence: TGCGCCAGCAGCGCGGGACTAGGGACCGGGGAGCTGTTTTTT. This codes for CASSAGLGTGELFF.

The V gene is TRBV18, the J gene TRBJ2-3; D call uncertain. V lost 2 bases and J lost 2, with 8 bases in between. The CDR3 sequence is 14 residues long. In germline, CDR1 is KGHSH, CDR2 LQKENI. The CDR3 reads CASSPSLLTDTQYF. Written as DNA, the CDR3 is TGTGCCAGCTCACCATCTCTCCTCACAGATACGCAGTATTTT.

The chain has TRBV7-2 and TRBJ2-1; D call uncertain. Germline CDR1 SGHTA, CDR2 FQGNSA. This CDR3 comprises 10 residues. The V gene lost 2 bases and the J gene lost 10 bases, with 3 bases spanning the gap. The CDR3 region has the DNA TGTGCCAGCAGCTTACGCGAGCAGTTCTTC. Translating it yields CASSLREQFF.

The V and J genes are TRBV6-5 and TRBJ2-7, with a weak D call TRBD1 (5 bases). The CDR3 is made up of 13 amino acids. Germline values: CDR1 MNHEY, CDR2 SVGAGI. Trimming took 7 bases from V and 0 from J, leaving 10 bases between them. The CDR3 is CASTRTNSYEQYF. As DNA, the CDR3 is TGTGCCAGCACGCGGACAAACTCCTACGAGCAGTACTTC.

V gene TRBV7-9 combines with J gene TRBJ2-1; maybe TRBD1 (6 bases). The V gene's germline CDR1 is SEHNR and CDR2 FQNEAQ (reference sequence). The V and J ends lost 5 bases and 7 bases respectively, with 24 bases between them. The CDR3 extends over 17 amino acids. CDR3 in amino acids: CASSPPQGTNPGNEQFF. In DNA form, the CDR3 reads TGTGCCAGCAGCCCCCCCCAGGGGACCAATCCGGGGAATGAGCAGTTCTTC.

This chain joins TRBV5-1 and TRBJ2-3, with 9 bases that match TRBD1. The CDR3 has 17 residues. V shed 3 bases and J 2 bases; nucleotides not matched to a gene: 10. Germline V gene lookup returns CDR1 SGHRS and CDR2 YFSETQ. The CDR3 loop reads CASSSPRQGGNTDTQYF. The CDR3 DNA reads TGCGCCAGCAGCTCCCCTAGACAGGGGGGAAACACAGATACGCAGTATTTT.

The chain uses TRBV5-1 and TRBJ2-5, with D possibly TRBD2 on 5 matching bases. The CDR3 has 13 amino acids. V dropped 0 bases and J dropped 4 bases, with 7 bases sitting between them. Germline CDR1 SGHRS, CDR2 YFSETQ. Written as DNA, the CDR3 is TGCGCCAGCAGCTTGGACGGGATAGAGACCCAGTACTTC. It specifies CASSLDGIETQYF.

The table lists this clone with a few counts. CDR3 protein: CASSAGTYEQYF. The CDR3 nucleotides read TGTGCCAGTAGCGCGGGCACCTACGAGCAGTACTTC. V usage is TRBV19 and J usage is TRBJ2-7; possible D gene TRBD2, 5 bases. Germline CDR1 is LNHDA and CDR2 is SQIVND (reference sequence). Trimming removed 6 bases at V and 2 bases at J, with 8 bases between. The length of the CDR3 is 12 residues.

The V call is TRBV12-5, the J call TRBJ2-2; D is unclear. Germline values: CDR1 LGHNT, CDR2 FRNRAP. This CDR3 contains 14 residues. The V and J ends lost 1 base and 1 base respectively, with 4 bases between them. CDR3 DNA sequence: TGTGCTAGTGGTTTGGGGGGGAACACCGGGGAGCTGTTTTTT. Its translation is CASGLGGNTGELFF. Looking up the rest from reference TRBV12-5 and TRBJ2-2 gives the full variable domain: DARVTQTPRHKVTEMGQEVTMRCQPILGHNTVFWYRQTMMQGLELLAYFRNRAPLDDSGMPKDRFSAEMPDATLATLKIQPSEPRDSAVYFCASGLGGNTGELFFGEGSRLTVL.

The chain uses TRBV5-1 and TRBJ2-3, with a weak D call TRBD1 (6 bases). The V end was cut by 3 bases, the J end by 0 bases, with 11 bases between. The CDR3 covers 15 residues. From germline, CDR1 is SGHRS and CDR2 YFSETQ. The CDR3 sequence: CASSSQGQSTDTQYF. The DNA of the CDR3 is TGCGCCAGCAGCTCGCAAGGACAGAGCACAGATACGCAGTATTTT.

The chain joins TRBV28 to TRBJ1-4; D is perhaps TRBD1 (6 bases). Germline assignment: CDR1 MDHEN and CDR2 SYDVKM. CDR3 length: 15 amino acids. V shed 5 bases and J shed 4 bases, with 14 bases lying between them. For the CDR3, the DNA is TGTGCCAGCAGTCCTCCAGGGGCGGGTAATGAAAAACTGTTTTTT. It codes for CASSPPGAGNEKLFF. The whole variable domain, remainder taken from reference TRBV28 and TRBJ1-4, is DVKVTQSSRYLVKRTGEKVFLECVQDMDHENMFWYRQDPGLGLRLIYFSYDVKMKEKGDIPEGYSVSREKKERFSLILESASTNQTSMYLCASSPPGAGNEKLFFGSGTQLSVL.

The CDR3 loop reads CATSREGSNQPQHF. The CDR3 DNA sequence: TGTGCCACCTCCAGGGAAGGCAGCAATCAGCCCCAGCATTTT. V is TRBV24-1 and J is TRBJ1-5, with a possible D match to TRBD1 (5 bases). The CDR3 is made up of 14 amino acids. Between the trimmed V and J ends, which lost 9 bases and 1 base, there was a span of 12 bases. Germline assignment: CDR1 KGHDR and CDR2 SFDVKD.

The chain recombines TRBV10-3 with TRBJ1-2; TRBD1 is a possible D gene (5 bases). The CDR3 spans 13 residues. The V end was cut by 2 bases, the J end by 7 bases, with 11 bases between. Germline V gene data show CDR1 as ENHRY and CDR2 as SYGVKD. CDR3 sequence (DNA): TGTGCCATCAGTGAGGCAGACAGAACTGGCTACACCTTC. Residues: CAISEADRTGYTF.

The chain is built from TRBV24-1 and TRBJ2-7, with TRBD2 matching over 10 bases. J gave up 3 bases and V 6 bases, and 4 bases lay outside the gene matches. Germline CDR1 and CDR2: KGHDR and SFDVKD. The CDR3 loop spans 14 amino acids. CDR3 residues: CATSSSGGYYEQYF. The CDR3 DNA reads as TGTGCCACCAGTTCTAGCGGGGGATACTACGAGCAGTACTTC.

The chain combines TRBV6-5 with TRBJ1-1; D is unresolved. This CDR3 region has 13 residues. Germline assignment: CDR1 MNHEY and CDR2 SVGAGI. V lost 6 bases and J 1 base, leaving 9 bases between the germline ends. For the CDR3, the DNA is TGTGCCAGCAGGGAGAGGGAGAACACTGAAGCTTTCTTT. This codes for CASRERENTEAFF.

This rearrangement joins TRBV4-2 to TRBJ1-2; TRBD1 is a possible D gene (6 bases). Deletions cut 5 bases from V and 2 bases from J, with 12 bases between. The CDR3 sequence is 14 residues long. Germline CDR1 reads LGHNA; CDR2 reads YNFKEQ. CDR3 sequence (DNA): TGTGCCAGCAGCATAGGACAGAGCAACTATGGCTACACCTTC. Its translation is CASSIGQSNYGYTF.

This clone was detected once. The gene calls are TRBV6-2 or TRBV6-3 and TRBJ2-7; perhaps TRBD1 as D (6 bases). CDR3 length: 13 amino acids. Germline CDR1 reads MNHEY; CDR2 reads SVGEGT. V lost 2 bases to trimming and J lost 8 bases, with 13 bases between them. CDR3 in amino acids: CASSYRDTAQQYF. The CDR3 DNA reads as TGTGCCAGCAGTTACCGGGACACGGCCCAGCAGTACTTC.

This rearrangement joins TRBV28 to TRBJ1-5; D unresolved. Deletions cut 8 bases from V and 6 bases from J, with 14 bases between. There are 13 residues in the CDR3. Germline CDR1 MDHEN, CDR2 SYDVKM. The DNA for the CDR3 is TGTGCCAGCCTGGGCATAGTACGTCAGCCCCAGCATTTT. As protein: CASLGIVRQPQHF.

The J gene is TRBJ2-7, the V gene TRBV18; 10 bases match TRBD1. The CDR3 length is 14 residues. The V gene's germline CDR1 is KGHSH and CDR2 LQKENI. V was pared by 5 bases and J by 6 bases, with 7 bases of the junction left unmatched. The CDR3 DNA reads TGTGCCAGCTCATCAAGGACAGGGGGAGGCGAGCAGTACTTC. Translating it yields CASSSRTGGGEQYF.

This clone has just one count. The rearrangement links TRBV19 to TRBJ1-2; 7 bases fit TRBD1. CDR1 is LNHDA and CDR2 is SQIVND in the germline V gene (reference sequence). The ends lost 5 bases at V and 4 bases at J; junction bases unmatched: 7. The CDR3 is made up of 14 amino acids. Here the CDR3 DNA reads TGTGCCAGTAGTGACCGGGACAGCTTCTATGGCTACACCTTC. It translates to CASSDRDSFYGYTF. Full variable domain (remainder filled in from reference TRBV19 and TRBJ1-2): DGGITQSPKYLFRKEGQNVTLSCEQNLNHDAMYWYRQDPGQGLRLIYYSQIVNDFQKGDIAEGYSVSREKKESFPLTVTSAQKNPTAFYLCASSDRDSFYGYTFGSGTRLTVV.

The chain is built from TRBV9 and TRBJ2-2; a possible D gene is TRBD1 (6 bases). The CDR3 consists of 17 residues. Germline lookup yields CDR1 SGDLS and CDR2 YYNGEE. The V gene lost 3 bases and the J gene lost 0 bases, with 15 bases spanning the gap. CDR3 coding DNA: TGTGCCAGCAGCGCGTCTAGGACAGAGACGAACACCGGGGAGCTGTTTTTT. Its protein product is CASSASRTETNTGELFF.

The CDR3 loop reads CASSRLIPTNEKLFF. CDR3 DNA: TGTGCCAGCAGTAGGTTGATCCCAACTAATGAAAAACTGTTTTTT. The chain employs TRBV2 and TRBJ1-4, with unresolved D. CDR1 and CDR2 from the germline V gene are SNHLY and FYNNEI. The CDR3 contains 15 residues. The V gene lost 5 bases and the J gene lost 0 bases, with 10 bases spanning the gap.

The chain recombines TRBV18 with TRBJ2-6; D is unresolved. Between the trimmed V and J ends, which lost 4 bases and 2 bases, there was a span of 12 bases. Germline-derived CDR1 and CDR2 are KGHSH and LQKENI. The length of the CDR3 is 16 residues. The chain's CDR3 is CASSLQTPPGANVLTF. CDR3 DNA sequence: TGTGCCAGCTCACTTCAAACGCCGCCTGGGGCCAACGTCCTGACTTTC.

This clone appeared a single time. The rearrangement uses TRBV5-1 and TRBJ2-3; 9 bases are shared with TRBD2. The CDR3 has 16 amino acids. Per the germline V gene, CDR1 is SGHRS and CDR2 is YFSETQ. V shed 4 bases and J 5 bases; nucleotides not matched to a gene: 11. The CDR3 coding sequence is TGCGCCAGCAGCCCCCTGTCTAGCGGGGTTGGAGATACGCAGTATTTT. It yields the protein CASSPLSSGVGDTQYF.

This sequence joins TRBV5-4 and TRBJ1-2; 7 positions agree with TRBD1. The V segment lost 4 bases and the J segment 2 bases; nucleotides outside the gene matches: 14. Germline assignment: CDR1 SGHNT and CDR2 YYREEE (reference sequence). This CDR3 contains 17 residues. The CDR3 DNA sequence: TGTGCCAGCAGCCTTGGGGGGGGATTACAGGGGAACTATGGCTACACCTTC. Amino acids: CASSLGGGLQGNYGYTF.

This chain uses TRBV30 with TRBJ1-1; no clear D gene. The CDR3 sequence is 13 residues long. Germline loops: CDR1 GTSNPN, CDR2 SVGIG (reference sequence). Trimming pared 2 bases from V and 2 bases from J, leaving 9 bases between. CDR3 sequence (DNA): TGTGCCTGGAGTCGGTTCCAAAACACTGAAGCTTTCTTT. It specifies CAWSRFQNTEAFF.

Here the CDR3 reads CASSRGQGVNSPLHF. The CDR3 region has the DNA TGCGCCAGCAGCCGGGGACAGGGCGTGAACTCACCCCTCCACTTT. V usage is TRBV5-1 and J usage is TRBJ1-6; 9 nucleotides align to TRBD1. V lost 4 bases and J lost 10; bases outside the gene matches: 9. Germline values: CDR1 SGHRS, CDR2 YFSETQ. CDR3 size: 15 residues.

The chain couples TRBV2 to TRBJ1-2; D is perhaps TRBD1 (6 bases). CDR3 length: 16 amino acids. The V end lost 6 bases, the J end lost 5 bases, and 22 bases lay between the germline ends. Germline V CDR1 and CDR2: SNHLY, FYNNEI. For the CDR3, the DNA is TGTGCCAGCAGGACATCGAGTTCCAGGGGTGAATATGGCTACACCTTC. Residues: CASRTSSSRGEYGYTF.

This chain joins TRBV5-5 and TRBJ2-3; unclear D gene. V was clipped by 0 bases and J by 2 bases, with 13 bases between them. This CDR3 contains 16 residues. Germline values: CDR1 SGHKS, CDR2 YYEKEE (reference sequence). DNA for the CDR3: TGTGCCAGCAGCTTGGCCCACACTTACACCACAGATACGCAGTATTTT. Translation gives CASSLAHTYTTDTQYF.

The chain couples TRBV5-1 to TRBJ1-6; no definite D call. Per the germline V gene, CDR1 is SGHRS and CDR2 is YFSETQ. Trimming cost V 1 base and J 11 bases, with 16 bases left between them. The CDR3 is 15 amino acids. The CDR3 DNA sequence: TGCGCCAGCAGCTTGAGGTCAGGCGACAATCCACCCCTCCACTTT. Translated: CASSLRSGDNPPLHF.